These 7 T cell receptor beta chains came from one sample sequenced in a study of T cells after yellow fever vaccination. MiXCR was run by TCRdb on the 5' RACE reads, yielding one entry per CDR3 protein. The table includes about 170,000 distinct CDR3 sequences, more than 9.5% detected once. This sample comprised CD8+ T cells sorted from PBMCs, obtained 15 days after the yellow fever booster vaccination. The receptors derive from a man younger than 30 who received the YFV17D yellow fever vaccine.

The rearrangement uses TRBV6-5 and TRBJ1-2; 7 bases are a match to TRBD1. The V segment lost 6 bases and the J segment 6 bases; nucleotides outside the gene matches: 4. The CDR3 has 12 amino acids. From germline, CDR1 is MNHEY and CDR2 SVGAGI. In nucleotides, the CDR3 is TGTGCCAGCAGGGACAGGACGAATGGCTACACCTTC. The encoded protein is CASRDRTNGYTF.

This clonotype was observed a few times. The V gene is TRBV27, the J gene TRBJ1-2; 7 bases are shared with TRBD1. Trimming took 5 bases from V and 4 from J; bases not matched to a gene: 10. Germline V lookup: CDR1 MNHEY, CDR2 SMNVEV (reference sequence). The CDR3 runs to 15 residues. The CDR3 DNA reads TGTGCCAGCAGTACTCGACAGGGAGGAGCCTATGGCTACACCTTC. Residues: CASSTRQGGAYGYTF.

The chain is built from TRBV7-9 and TRBJ2-7; 9 nucleotides align to TRBD1. Germline V gives CDR1 SEHNR, CDR2 FQNEAQ (reference sequence). This CDR3 comprises 15 residues. V dropped 6 bases and J dropped 2; count of bases not matched to a gene: 8. The CDR3 region is CASSTGGAGPYEQYF. The DNA for the CDR3 is TGTGCCAGCAGTACAGGGGGCGCGGGTCCCTACGAGCAGTACTTC.

The chain employs TRBV7-2 and TRBJ2-7; 7 bases are shared with TRBD1. There are 14 residues in the CDR3. Germline values: CDR1 SGHTA, CDR2 FQGNSA. The J segment lost 5 bases and the V segment lost 5 bases, leaving 9 bases of the junction unmatched. The CDR3 DNA sequence: TGTGCCAGCAGCGACAGACAGGGTAGGAACGAGCAGTACTTC. The encoded protein is CASSDRQGRNEQYF.

V is TRBV21-1 and J is TRBJ2-7; TRBD2 is the table's D call, not checked against the DNA. TRBV21-1 is marked as a pseudogene. This CDR3 contains 17 residues. In nucleotides, the CDR3 is TGTGCCAGCAGCGGGCCCATCAGGGAAATCTTCAACTACGAGCAGTACGTC. This translates into CASSGPIREIFNYEQYV.

There are a few counts of this clonotype. The rearrangement links TRBV29-1 to TRBJ1-3; D uncertain. The CDR3 loop spans 14 amino acids. The germline V gene encodes CDR1 SQVTM and CDR2 ANQGSEA. Trimming shortened V by 6 bases and J by 3 bases, and 15 bases separated the two germline ends. CDR3: CSVRRPDLGNTIYF. The CDR3 DNA sequence: TGCAGCGTGCGGCGCCCCGATCTTGGAAACACCATATATTTT.

The J gene is TRBJ2-5, the V gene TRBV7-6, with D maybe TRBD2 (5 bases). Trimming stripped 2 bases from V and 9 bases from J, with 13 bases between. In germline, CDR1 is SGHVS, CDR2 FNYEAQ. This CDR3 is built from 13 residues. The CDR3 region has the DNA TGTGCCAGCAGCTTATTTCCGGGATCGGCCCAGTACTTC. Protein: CASSLFPGSAQYF.